The 27 T cell receptor beta chains reported below all come from one sample, sequenced in a study of human T cells and chemical hapten exposure. Documented time point: pre-sensitization, week 0. As for treatment: therapeutic diphenylcyclopropenone sensitization with weekly scalp DPC. TCRdb ran MiXCR on the RACE reads and lists one entry per CDR3 protein. The table includes tens of thousands of distinct CDR3 sequences, around 10% detected once. The sequencing here drew on whole blood, taken in connection with sensitization to the hapten diphenylcyclopropenone (DPC). Receptors originate from a woman in her 40s with alopecia areata. Some clones in this sample may be carry-over from other donors' samples.

This clonotype was recorded at least ten times. The chain links TRBV6-6 to TRBJ1-1; perhaps TRBD1 as D (5 bases). CDR1 is MNHNY, CDR2 SVGAGI, per germline (reference sequence). Between the trimmed V and J ends, which lost 6 bases and 6 bases, there was a span of 14 bases. There are 13 residues in the CDR3. CDR3 DNA: TGTGCCAGCAGCCCCCCGAGGGGATCTGAAGCTTTCTTT. Encoded protein: CASSPPRGSEAFF.

The chain uses TRBV28 and TRBJ2-7, with 7 bases lining up with TRBD1. This CDR3 is 14 amino acids long. The germline V gene has CDR1 MDHEN and CDR2 SYDVKM. The V segment lost 6 bases and the J segment 2 bases; nucleotides outside the gene matches: 7. Here the CDR3 DNA reads TGTGCCAGCAGGAGACAGGGATTAACCTACGAGCAGTACTTC. It codes for CASRRQGLTYEQYF.

The chain uses TRBV2 and TRBJ1-1; no clear D. V lost 6 bases to trimming and J lost 0 bases, with 17 bases between them. Germline V gene data show CDR1 as SNHLY and CDR2 as FYNNEI. This CDR3 contains 16 residues. CDR3 DNA sequence: TGTGCCAGCAGGCGCACGCCCGGGCAGTTGAACACTGAAGCTTTCTTT. Amino acids: CASRRTPGQLNTEAFF.

The sample holds a few counts of this clonotype. The chain couples TRBV19 to TRBJ1-6; D is unresolved. This CDR3 is 16 amino acids long. The germline V gene encodes CDR1 LNHDA and CDR2 SQIVND (reference sequence). V lost 3 bases and J 7 bases, leaving 16 bases between the germline ends. DNA for the CDR3: TGTGCCAGTAGTATCTCTTCAGCCACAAGGAATTCACCCCTCCACTTT. It codes for CASSISSATRNSPLHF.

On this clonotype itself: With a much larger clone just one base away, this may be a read error. The CDR3 DNA reads TGTGCCAGCAGTTTAGAGGGGATGGACTACACCTTC. Protein sequence: CASSLEGMDYTF. The chain employs TRBV12-3 or TRBV12-4 and TRBJ1-2, with D possibly TRBD1 on 5 matching bases. V lost 1 base and J lost 10, with 10 bases in between. This CDR3 is 12 amino acids long.

The J gene is TRBJ2-7, the V gene TRBV5-1, with 7 nucleotides matching TRBD1. The CDR3 has 14 residues. The germline V gene encodes CDR1 SGHRS and CDR2 YFSETQ. V dropped 4 bases and J dropped 0; count of bases not matched to a gene: 4. The CDR3 sequence: CASSPGQSSYEQYF. CDR3 coding DNA: TGCGCCAGCAGCCCGGGACAGAGCTCCTACGAGCAGTACTTC.

This clonotype was counted between two and nine times. This chain links TRBV18 with TRBJ1-5; D uncertain. This CDR3 contains 13 residues. Germline-derived CDR1 and CDR2 are KGHSH and LQKENI. The V gene lost 6 bases and the J gene lost 8 bases, with 14 bases spanning the gap. The CDR3 region has the DNA TGTGCCAGCTCCACCGGTCGACTAAAGCCCCAGCATTTT. Protein: CASSTGRLKPQHF.

This clonotype was recorded at least ten times. This rearrangement joins TRBV13 to TRBJ2-5; 11 nucleotides match TRBD1. Germline CDR1 reads PRHDT; CDR2 reads FYEKMQ (reference sequence). With 3 bases clipped from V and 5 bases from J, the junction kept 11 bases outside the gene matches. The CDR3 contains 17 residues. This chain's CDR3 is CASSFGQGAVRRETQYF. The CDR3 coding sequence is TGTGCCAGCAGCTTTGGACAGGGGGCCGTCCGGAGGGAGACCCAGTACTTC.

This clonotype was observed at least ten times. Here the CDR3 DNA reads TGTGCCAGCAGTTCTGGGACAGGGGTAGGCAATCAGCCCCAGCATTTT. This codes for CASSSGTGVGNQPQHF. The chain couples TRBV12-3 or TRBV12-4 to TRBJ1-5; the match to TRBD1 covers 10 bases. V lost 4 bases, J lost 2 bases, and 5 bases stayed unmatched. This CDR3 has 16 amino acids.

This clonotype came up many times. This chain connects TRBV2 to TRBJ1-6, with D tentatively TRBD1 (6 bases). The V end lost 7 bases, the J end lost 8 bases, and 12 bases lay between the germline ends. The CDR3 covers 13 residues. Germline V lookup: CDR1 SNHLY, CDR2 FYNNEI. CDR3 sequence (DNA): TGTGCCAGCAACAGGGTAGTGGATTCACCCCTCCACTTT. It specifies CASNRVVDSPLHF.

This clonotype was found many times. The gene calls are TRBV9 and TRBJ1-5; D remains ambiguous. This CDR3 has 14 residues. Per germline, CDR1 SGDLS and CDR2 YYNGEE. Between the trimmed V and J ends, which lost 0 bases and 7 bases, there was a span of 11 bases. The CDR3 here is CASSVGSIQQPQHF. The CDR3 DNA is TGTGCCAGCAGCGTAGGATCGATACAGCAGCCCCAGCATTTT.

This clonotype was seen ten or more times. The rearrangement joins TRBV7-9 to TRBJ2-3; possibly TRBD2 for D (7 bases). Germline CDR1 SEHNR, CDR2 FQNEAQ (reference sequence). The CDR3 loop spans 16 amino acids. Trimming pared 1 base from V and 1 base from J, leaving 12 bases between. CDR3 nucleotide sequence: TGTGCCAGCAGCTTAGTCGCGCGGGGGCGCACAGATACGCAGTATTTT. Amino acids: CASSLVARGRTDTQYF.

This clonotype was found a few times. This chain connects TRBV6-2 or TRBV6-3 to TRBJ1-2; D ambiguous. The ends were cut back, 2 bases at V and 4 bases at J, with 8 bases in the middle. Germline V lookup: CDR1 MNHEY, CDR2 SVGEGT. CDR3 length equals 13 residues. As DNA, the CDR3 is TGTGCCAGCAGTTACACAGCCGTCTATGGCTACACCTTC. The encoded protein is CASSYTAVYGYTF.

This clonotype was seen ten or more times. The chain uses TRBV7-2 and TRBJ1-1, with unresolved D. The CDR3 has 13 residues. Germline CDR1 reads SGHTA; CDR2 reads FQGNSA. The V end was cut by 3 bases, the J end by 0 bases, with 5 bases between. The CDR3 reads CASSLGMNTEAFF. CDR3 nucleotides: TGTGCCAGCAGCTTGGGTATGAACACTGAAGCTTTCTTT.

In this sample, this clonotype turned up a few times. The V call is TRBV5-1, the J call TRBJ2-5; D not resolved. V shed 1 base and J shed 1 base, with 8 bases lying between them. Germline-derived CDR1 and CDR2 are SGHRS and YFSETQ. The CDR3 totals 14 residues. CDR3 bases: TGCGCCAGCAGCTTGTGGGCCGCCCAAGAGACCCAGTACTTC. Translated, it gives CASSLWAAQETQYF.

This clonotype was picked up many times. V and J are TRBV27 and TRBJ2-3, with TRBD1 identical over 8 bases. The CDR3 contains 14 residues. After removal of 10 bases from V and 2 bases from J, the junction contained 8 bases not matched to a gene. From germline, CDR1 is MNHEY and CDR2 SMNVEV (reference sequence). CDR3 bases: TGTGCCACCACCAGGGGGCTAAACACAGATACGCAGTATTTT. Protein product: CATTRGLNTDTQYF.

This clonotype was recorded at least ten times. The chain employs TRBV4-3 and TRBJ2-3, with D unresolved. Germline values: CDR1 LGHNA, CDR2 YSLEER. The CDR3 length is 18 residues. V lost 1 base and J 6 bases, leaving 23 bases between the germline ends. The CDR3 is CASSQAAPGTLFLDTQYF. CDR3 nucleotide sequence: TGCGCCAGCAGCCAAGCCGCTCCGGGTACCCTTTTTCTGGATACGCAGTATTTT.

In this sample, this clonotype turned up a few times. The rearrangement uses TRBV4-3 and TRBJ2-7; 8 positions match TRBD2. With 2 bases clipped from V and 2 bases from J, the junction kept 2 bases outside the gene matches. The CDR3 spans 14 residues. Germline V gene data show CDR1 as LGHNA and CDR2 as YSLEER. The CDR3 DNA reads TGCGCCAGCAGCCAACAGCGGGGGCCCTACGAGCAGTACTTC. Its protein is CASSQQRGPYEQYF.

Many counts were recorded for this clonotype. Written as DNA, the CDR3 is TGTGCCAGCAGCTTGGGACAGTTCTCCTACGAGCAGTACTTC. Its protein product is CASSLGQFSYEQYF. The V gene is TRBV5-4, the J gene TRBJ2-7, with D possibly being TRBD1 (5 bases). V was cut by 0 bases and J by 0 bases, with 7 bases left in between. Germline V gene data show CDR1 as SGHNT and CDR2 as YYREEE (reference sequence). The CDR3 loop spans 14 amino acids.

This clonotype appeared a few times. The V and J genes are TRBV2 and TRBJ2-2; D not resolved. Looked up from germline, CDR1 is SNHLY and CDR2 is FYNNEI. This CDR3 is 14 amino acids long. Trimming cost V 8 bases and J 5 bases, with 15 bases left between them. CDR3 loop: CASGVPLGTGELFF. Here the CDR3 DNA reads TGTGCCAGCGGGGTCCCGCTGGGAACCGGGGAGCTGTTTTTT. Using reference TRBV2 and TRBJ2-2 for the parts outside the CDR3, the full variable domain is EPEVTQTPSHQVTQMGQEVILRCVPISNHLYFYWYRQILGQKVEFLVSFYNNEISEKSEIFDDQFSVERPDGSNFTLKIRSTKLEDSAMYFCASGVPLGTGELFFGEGSRLTVL.

V usage is TRBV4-2 and J usage is TRBJ1-1; D might be TRBD1 (6 bases). The V end lost 3 bases, the J end lost 8 bases, and 19 bases lay between the germline ends. The CDR3 consists of 15 residues. Germline V gene data show CDR1 as LGHNA and CDR2 as YNFKEQ. The CDR3 reads CASSQEQGAYIEAFF. DNA for the CDR3: TGTGCCAGCAGCCAGGAACAGGGCGCTTACATCGAAGCTTTCTTT.

This clonotype was recorded a few times. The chain employs TRBV29-1 and TRBJ2-7, with D perhaps matching TRBD2 (6 bases). V was cut by 7 bases and J by 3 bases, with 16 bases left in between. The CDR3 has 13 amino acids. The germline V gene encodes CDR1 SQVTM and CDR2 ANQGSEA. As DNA, the CDR3 is TGCAGCGCCTTAGACGGGGGTAGCTACGAGCAGTACTTC. The encoded protein is CSALDGGSYEQYF.

This clonotype was seen many times. The rearrangement uses TRBV2 and TRBJ2-7; D ambiguous. Germline V CDR1 and CDR2: SNHLY, FYNNEI. Trimming removed 3 bases at V and 1 base at J, with 7 bases between. There are 13 residues in the CDR3. CDR3 amino acids: CASSEGSSYEQYF. DNA of the CDR3: TGTGCCAGCAGTGAGGGTTCTTCCTACGAGCAGTACTTC.

This clonotype was observed at least ten times. The V gene is TRBV29-1, the J gene TRBJ1-1, with D possibly TRBD1 on 6 matching bases. V lost 6 bases and J lost 1, with 12 bases in between. This CDR3 comprises 13 residues. In germline, CDR1 is SQVTM, CDR2 ANQGSEA. The CDR3 is CSVVPGQNTEAFF. In DNA, the CDR3 is TGCAGCGTAGTCCCGGGACAGAACACTGAAGCTTTCTTT.

This clonotype was counted ten times or more. The chain links TRBV19 to TRBJ1-5; maybe TRBD1 (5 bases). The germline gives CDR1 LNHDA, CDR2 SQIVND (reference sequence). This CDR3 contains 16 residues. The V end lost 4 bases, the J end lost 5 bases, and 18 bases lay between the germline ends. CDR3: CASSTRQIFYDQPQHF. For the CDR3, the DNA is TGTGCCAGTAGTACTAGACAGATTTTTTACGATCAGCCCCAGCATTTT.

This clonotype occurred a few times. The chain recombines TRBV3-2 with TRBJ2-4; the table's D call, TRBD1, has no DNA check behind it. TRBV3-2 is a pseudogene. This CDR3 is built from 15 residues. CDR3 region: CASLFGGSTKNIQYF. In DNA form, the CDR3 reads TGTGCCAGTTTGTTCGGGGGGTCGACCAAAAACATTCAGTACTTC.

This clonotype was seen at least ten times. Here the CDR3 DNA reads TGTGCCACCAGCATCGATTCGACAGGAACAACCTACGAGCAGTACTTC. Amino acids: CATSIDSTGTTYEQYF. The chain carries TRBV15 and TRBJ2-7, with a possible D match to TRBD1 (6 bases). Trimming took 4 bases from V and 2 from J, leaving 18 bases between them. CDR1 LNHNV and CDR2 YYDKDF come from the germline V gene (reference sequence). The length of the CDR3 is 16 residues.